The 30 T cell receptor beta chains listed next were all sequenced from one sample in a study of identical twins (TCRdb year 2016). The receptor library was made with 5' RACE. The run used an Illumina HiSeq 2000. TCRdb took the public reads, trimmed them with fastp at Q25, ran MiXCR for clone calling and kept in-frame beta chains. Identical CDR3 proteins give one entry, which carries the most common genes and DNA. For this sample the table gives hundreds of thousands of distinct CDR3 sequences, of which roughly 8% were detected only once. The ten largest clones capture 0.98% of the sample. Separately, the same data were catalogued under a study of yellow fever vaccine responses in identical twins.

Sequences were obtained from PBMCs. The receptors shown here come from a woman under 30 in good health.

The V gene is TRBV6-4, the J gene TRBJ2-3; D is unclear. CDR3 length: 14 amino acids. The V gene lost 0 bases and the J gene lost 4 bases, with 8 bases spanning the gap. CDR1 and CDR2 (germline): MRHNA, SNTAGT. CDR3 DNA sequence: TGTGCCAGCAGTGACTCGAGTGGGGCAGATACGCAGTATTTT. Residues: CASSDSSGADTQYF.

This clonotype showed up many times. The gene calls are TRBV12-3 or TRBV12-4 and TRBJ2-1, with D possibly being TRBD1 (6 bases). Trimming pared 5 bases from V and 8 bases from J, leaving 10 bases between. CDR3 length: 12 amino acids. The CDR3 sequence: CASSLQGYEQFF. The CDR3 DNA follows: TGTGCCAGCAGTCTACAGGGTTATGAGCAGTTCTTC.

V gene TRBV28 combines with J gene TRBJ2-3; 9 bases are a match to TRBD2. Germline CDR1 MDHEN, CDR2 SYDVKM. Trimming at V came to 4 bases and at J to 2 bases, leaving 16 bases not matched to a gene. The CDR3 has 19 amino acids. For the CDR3, the DNA is TGTGCCAGCAGTTCTCCCGTAAGCGGGAGGACCAAGTTCACAGATACGCAGTATTTT. Translating gives CASSSPVSGRTKFTDTQYF.

This clonotype came up once. It may be a read error: a sequence one base away is much more abundant. This chain links TRBV6-5 with TRBJ2-7; 12 bases align to TRBD1. Germline V gene lookup returns CDR1 MNHEY and CDR2 SVGAGI. The CDR3 runs 16 residues. The DNA for the CDR3 is TGTGCCAGAAGTTACGCCCCGGGACAGGGGGCTCGGGAGCAGTACTTC. Protein sequence: CARSYAPGQGAREQYF.

A word on this clonotype: A junction boundary mismatches the germline segment, possibly from a read error. This rearrangement joins TRBV27 to TRBJ2-4; TRBD1 aligns across 7 bases. Germline CDR1 MNHEY, CDR2 SMNVEV (reference sequence). The CDR3 is 15 residues long. Written as DNA, the CDR3 is TGTTCCAGCAGTGCGATACAGGGGTGGGAAAACATTCAGTACTTC. This sequence encodes CSSSAIQGWENIQYF.

This clonotype turned up a few times. The chain has TRBV10-3 and TRBJ2-7, with D possibly TRBD2 on 7 matching bases. The CDR3 extends over 17 amino acids. Per the germline V gene, CDR1 is ENHRY and CDR2 is SYGVKD. Trimming stripped 2 bases from V and 7 bases from J, with 24 bases between. The CDR3 here is CAISELSGTGRAGEQYF. The CDR3, as DNA: TGTGCCATCAGTGAGCTCTCTGGAACAGGGAGGGCAGGGGAGCAGTACTTC.

This chain uses TRBV2 with TRBJ1-6, with D hard to call. CDR3 length: 15 residues. CDR1 and CDR2 (germline): SNHLY, FYNNEI. V dropped 4 bases and J dropped 5 bases, with 12 bases sitting between them. DNA for the CDR3: TGTGCCAGCAGTGGTAGTCAATATAATAATTCACCCCTCCACTTT. The encoded protein is CASSGSQYNNSPLHF.

This clonotype was seen only a few times. The V and J genes are TRBV12-3 or TRBV12-4 and TRBJ1-2; TRBD1 matches 11 bases. The CDR3 has 13 residues. V trimming: 5 bases; J trimming: 8 bases; junction bases outside the gene matches: 4. The CDR3 DNA sequence: TGTGCCAGCAGTAGGACAGGGGGCAACGGCTACACCTTC. Translating gives CASSRTGGNGYTF.

This clonotype was seen ten or more times. This chain links TRBV12-3 or TRBV12-4 with TRBJ2-7, with D tentatively TRBD1 or TRBD2 (5 bases each). This CDR3 spans 15 amino acids. V was trimmed by 1 base and J by 7 bases, leaving 17 bases between them. CDR3 DNA sequence: TGTGCCAGCAGTTTAGTTTCTGGGACCCCGGGGGAGCAGTACTTC. Amino acid sequence: CASSLVSGTPGEQYF.

The sample holds a few counts of this clonotype. The chain is built from TRBV30 and TRBJ2-7, with TRBD1 matching 7 bases. The V gene's germline CDR1 is GTSNPN and CDR2 SVGIG (reference sequence). V shed 0 bases, J shed 3 bases, and the junction held 8 bases outside the gene matches. The CDR3 totals 15 residues. CDR3 loop: CAWSVQQGLNYEQYF. The DNA for the CDR3 is TGTGCCTGGAGTGTACAACAGGGGCTAAACTACGAGCAGTACTTC.

This clonotype was counted a few times. This chain uses TRBV3-1 with TRBJ1-1, with 7 bases identical to TRBD1. Germline trimming cut 3 bases from V and 0 bases from J; bases unmatched to any gene: 4. The length of the CDR3 is 15 residues. Germline V gives CDR1 LGHDT, CDR2 YNNKEL (reference sequence). The CDR3 here is CASSQIQGLNTEAFF. For the CDR3, the DNA is TGTGCCAGCAGCCAGATACAGGGGCTGAACACTGAAGCTTTCTTT.

The rearrangement uses TRBV24-1 and TRBJ2-1; D possibly corresponds to TRBD2 (5 bases). CDR3 length: 15 residues. Germline CDR1 reads KGHDR; CDR2 reads SFDVKD. Trimming shortened V by 3 bases and J by 6 bases, and 14 bases separated the two germline ends. The CDR3 sequence: CATSDGGLDSNEQFF. CDR3 nucleotides: TGTGCCACCAGTGATGGCGGGCTAGATAGCAATGAGCAGTTCTTC.

The V and J genes are TRBV4-1 and TRBJ1-6, with no clear D. The germline V gene encodes CDR1 MGHRA and CDR2 YSYEKL. V lost 2 bases to trimming and J lost 4 bases, with 21 bases between them. CDR3 length: 19 amino acids. The CDR3 region has the DNA TGCGCCAGCAGCCAAACAGACGGTGAAGCCGACACTTATAATTCACCCCTCCACTTT. It translates to CASSQTDGEADTYNSPLHF.

This chain links TRBV6-1 with TRBJ2-7, with TRBD1 identical over 8 bases. V was pared by 10 bases and J by 3 bases, with 14 bases of the junction left unmatched. This CDR3 has 15 amino acids. Germline V gene lookup returns CDR1 MNHNS and CDR2 SASEGT. CDR3 coding DNA: TGTGCCATCGAGATAGCAGGGGGCCTTGTCTACGAGCAGTACTTC. Translation: CAIEIAGGLVYEQYF.

This clonotype was observed a handful of times. The chain combines TRBV6-1 with TRBJ2-4; D is unresolved. The CDR3 has 16 amino acids. The V end was cut by 6 bases, the J end by 0 bases, with 15 bases between. Germline CDR1 is MNHNS and CDR2 is SASEGT. The CDR3 loop is CASSRLIGLAKNIQYF. CDR3 nucleotide sequence: TGTGCCAGCAGCCGCCTTATTGGGTTAGCCAAAAACATTCAGTACTTC.

This clonotype was seen ten or more times. The chain employs TRBV3-1 and TRBJ2-1; 11 nucleotides agree with TRBD2. The CDR3 spans 13 residues. Looked up from germline, CDR1 is LGHDT and CDR2 is YNNKEL (reference sequence). Trimming cost V 9 bases and J 12 bases; bases outside gene matches: 10. The CDR3 is CASTTSGGNWQFF. The CDR3 DNA reads as TGTGCCAGTACCACTAGCGGGGGTAATTGGCAGTTCTTC.

The table lists this clonotype with a few counts. In nucleotides, the CDR3 is TGTGCAACAGCGTTGAGTTATGCAACTAATGAAAAACTGTTTTTT. Amino acid sequence: CATALSYATNEKLFF. The chain combines TRBV6-1 with TRBJ1-4; D is unclear. The CDR3 runs 15 residues. Germline V gives CDR1 MNHNS, CDR2 SASEGT.

This clonotype showed up just a few times. This CDR3 reads CASADRGAWSQYF. The CDR3 coding sequence is TGTGCCAGCGCGGACCGGGGGGCTTGGTCCCAGTACTTC. The rearrangement uses TRBV2 and TRBJ2-5; maybe TRBD2 (7 bases). Trimming removed 8 bases from V and 9 bases from J, with 19 bases in between. In germline, CDR1 is SNHLY, CDR2 FYNNEI. The CDR3 contains 13 residues.

The chain uses TRBV7-2 and TRBJ2-7, with D unclear. The CDR3 is made up of 15 amino acids. CDR1 SGHTA and CDR2 FQGNSA come from the germline V gene. The V end was cut by 1 base, the J end by 0 bases, with 10 bases between. The CDR3 protein is CASSLGRKGSYEQYF. The CDR3 DNA follows: TGTGCCAGCAGCTTAGGACGGAAAGGCTCCTACGAGCAGTACTTC.

This clonotype was counted at least ten times. This sequence joins TRBV5-1 and TRBJ2-3; 7 nucleotides align to TRBD2. The CDR3 has 17 amino acids. The junction had 8 bases not matched to a gene; V was cut back by 1 base and J by 0 bases. Germline-derived CDR1 and CDR2 are SGHRS and YFSETQ. The DNA for the CDR3 is TGCGCCAGCAGCTTGAGGCCGGCTAGCGGTAGCACAGATACGCAGTATTTT. Encoded protein: CASSLRPASGSTDTQYF.

The table lists this clonotype with many counts. The chain recombines TRBV12-3 or TRBV12-4 with TRBJ2-5; TRBD1 might be the D (5 bases). This CDR3 is 12 amino acids long. Between the trimmed V and J ends, which lost 7 bases and 5 bases, there was a span of 11 bases. The CDR3 DNA follows: TGTGCCAGCACAGGGTTTGGGGAGACCCAGTACTTC. As protein: CASTGFGETQYF.

This clonotype was picked up a small number of times. V gene TRBV29-1 combines with J gene TRBJ2-1; maybe TRBD1 (5 bases). Per the germline V gene, CDR1 is SQVTM and CDR2 is ANQGSEA. This CDR3 has 12 residues. Trimming took off 7 bases at V and 8 bases at J, with 15 bases between the two ends. CDR3 DNA: TGCAGCGGAAAGCAGGGCTTGGATGAGCAGTTCTTC. It is translated as CSGKQGLDEQFF.

The chain's CDR3 is CSARARAPSYEQYF. In DNA, the CDR3 is TGCAGTGCTAGAGCGCGGGCTCCTTCCTACGAGCAGTACTTC. This chain connects TRBV20-1 to TRBJ2-7, with a possible D match to TRBD2 (5 bases). The CDR3 runs 14 residues. V lost 1 base and J lost 1, with 11 bases in between. Germline-derived CDR1 and CDR2 are DFQATT and SNEGSKA (reference sequence).

This clonotype showed up many times. At one of its ends the junction is not consistent with the germline gene, which may arise from a read error. The chain uses TRBV5-1 and TRBJ1-2; the D is unclear. CDR3 length equals 13 residues. Germline lookup yields CDR1 SGHRS and CDR2 YFSETQ. CDR3 bases: TGTGCCAGCAGCTCCACAGCAAACTATGGCTACACCTTC. Encoded protein: CASSSTANYGYTF. The variable domain in full, with the rest retrieved from reference TRBV5-1 and TRBJ1-2, is KAGVTQTPRYLIKTRGQQVTLSCSPISGHRSVSWYQQTPGQGLQFLFEYFSETQRNKGNFPGRFSGRQFSNSRSEMNVSTLELGDSALYLCASSSTANYGYTFGSGTRLTVV.

This clonotype appeared a few times. The chain has TRBV12-3 or TRBV12-4 and TRBJ1-2; tentative D call: TRBD1 (5 bases). The germline V and J ends were trimmed by 0 bases and 6 bases, with 11 bases remaining between them. The CDR3 length is 14 residues. CDR3 residues: CASSLALGQDGYTF. In DNA form, the CDR3 reads TGTGCCAGCAGTTTAGCGTTGGGGCAGGATGGCTACACCTTC.

This clonotype was counted a few times. The chain has TRBV6-2 or TRBV6-3 and TRBJ2-4; D not resolved. From germline, CDR1 is MNHEY and CDR2 SVGEGT. The V gene lost 0 bases and the J gene lost 10 bases, with 28 bases spanning the gap. This CDR3 has 19 residues. This CDR3 reads CASSYSSPASLSNLGIQYF. The CDR3 nucleotides are TGTGCCAGCAGTTACTCGAGCCCAGCCTCACTATCTAACCTGGGAATTCAGTACTTC.

This clonotype was seen more than once but under ten times. The rearrangement links TRBV15 to TRBJ2-3; no clear D. V lost 3 bases and J lost 6, with 10 bases in between. The CDR3 has 13 amino acids. Germline CDR1 LNHNV, CDR2 YYDKDF (reference sequence). The CDR3: CATSRPGTDTQYF. CDR3 bases: TGTGCCACCAGCAGGCCAGGTACGGATACGCAGTATTTT.

The chain links TRBV7-2 to TRBJ2-1; the D gene is possibly TRBD1 (5 bases). Per the germline V gene, CDR1 is SGHTA and CDR2 is FQGNSA. V was shortened by 0 bases and J by 15 bases, with 15 bases between the two germline ends. This CDR3 is 13 amino acids long. The CDR3 sequence is CASSLAMTVNTFF. The CDR3 nucleotides are TGTGCCAGCAGCTTAGCTATGACAGTAAACACGTTCTTC.

This clonotype was recorded a few times. J is TRBJ1-1 and V is TRBV10-3; perhaps TRBD1 as D (5 bases). V dropped 4 bases and J dropped 0 bases, with 6 bases sitting between them. Looked up from germline, CDR1 is ENHRY and CDR2 is SYGVKD. The CDR3 sequence is 13 residues long. CDR3 coding DNA: TGTGCCATCAGTGGACAGATGAACACTGAAGCTTTCTTT. Its protein product is CAISGQMNTEAFF.

This clonotype was detected only a few times. The rearrangement joins TRBV20-1 to TRBJ2-3; 12 bases agree with TRBD2. V was clipped by 1 base and J by 9 bases; unmatched bases: 5. CDR3 length equals 14 residues. Germline V CDR1 and CDR2: DFQATT, SNEGSKA (reference sequence). DNA for the CDR3: TGCAGTGCTAGAGGACTAGCGGGAGAAGGCACGCAGTATTTT. This gives the protein CSARGLAGEGTQYF.